This is a list of T cell receptor beta chains from one sample in a study of shared clonotypes between healthy human individuals. The repertoire was sequenced with immunoSEQ multiplex PCR; TCRdb's copy has only in-frame clones and lacks some. Found here are more than 2 million clones, about 95% of them singletons; the top ten hold about 1.1%. The sequencing input was naive CD8+ T cells sorted from blood. The receptor source for this set is a man younger than 35 in good health. Both conserved end residues are trimmed from each CDR3. Each record gives: V gene, J gene, CDR3 protein.

v_call: TRBV7-9; j_call: TRBJ2-6; cdr3_aa: ASSPGGGGANVLT
v_call: TRBV27; j_call: TRBJ2-3; cdr3_aa: ASSLSALTSGLRTDTQY
v_call: TRBV5-1; j_call: TRBJ1-1; cdr3_aa: ASSAPGTAGEAF
v_call: TRBV11-2; j_call: TRBJ1-1; cdr3_aa: ASSLGRGGLATEAF
v_call: TRBV29-1; j_call: TRBJ1-6; cdr3_aa: SVDTGAPDSPLH
v_call: TRBV4-3; j_call: TRBJ2-3; cdr3_aa: ASSRSGRGTDTQY
v_call: TRBV19; j_call: TRBJ1-4; cdr3_aa: ASSQTVQANEKLF
v_call: TRBV4-3; j_call: TRBJ2-3; cdr3_aa: ASSQEEASGMGADTQY
v_call: TRBV29-1; j_call: TRBJ1-2; cdr3_aa: SVEDLRIANYGYT
v_call: TRBV30; j_call: TRBJ2-7; cdr3_aa: AWSVTPGVNEQY
v_call: TRBV11-2; j_call: TRBJ1-1; cdr3_aa: ASSLELVGVRTEAF
v_call: TRBV13; j_call: TRBJ1-3; cdr3_aa: ASSGRGAWAGNTIY
v_call: TRBV13; j_call: TRBJ2-3; cdr3_aa: ASSAGTDTQY
v_call: TRBV13; j_call: TRBJ2-5; cdr3_aa: ASSLEGSGRNQETQY
v_call: TRBV6-4; j_call: TRBJ1-3; cdr3_aa: ASGWTFTENTIY
v_call: TRBV4-3; j_call: TRBJ2-3; cdr3_aa: ASSQDGSATDTQY
v_call: TRBV10-3; j_call: TRBJ1-1; cdr3_aa: AISESEGARTEAF
v_call: TRBV15; j_call: TRBJ2-7; cdr3_aa: ATSRERVAGDSEQY
v_call: TRBV7-9; j_call: TRBJ2-5; cdr3_aa: ASSWTSRWETQY
v_call: TRBV6-1; j_call: TRBJ1-3; cdr3_aa: ASSVDRGSGNTIY
v_call: TRBV6-5; j_call: TRBJ2-2; cdr3_aa: ASSGGHGELF
v_call: TRBV28; j_call: TRBJ2-7; cdr3_aa: ASSFLTSGTYEQY
v_call: TRBV6-5; j_call: TRBJ2-1; cdr3_aa: ASSPQLAGSDEQF
v_call: TRBV28; j_call: TRBJ2-3; cdr3_aa: ASSLETETDTQY
v_call: TRBV5-4; j_call: TRBJ2-7; cdr3_aa: ASSFGPNYEQY
v_call: TRBV4-1; j_call: TRBJ2-7; cdr3_aa: ASSQEGFRDRTYEQY
v_call: TRBV5-4; j_call: TRBJ2-7; cdr3_aa: ASSLATGNYEQY
v_call: TRBV6-6; j_call: TRBJ2-1; cdr3_aa: ASAGTSRYNEQF
v_call: TRBV4-1; j_call: TRBJ2-7; cdr3_aa: ASSPGSTGDYEQY
v_call: TRBV11-2; j_call: TRBJ2-1; cdr3_aa: ASSFHLAGGLDEQF
v_call: TRBV14; j_call: TRBJ2-6; cdr3_aa: ASSHLTGTAGANVLT
v_call: TRBV6-1; j_call: TRBJ1-2; cdr3_aa: ASSGTGAADSNYGYT
v_call: TRBV4-1; j_call: TRBJ1-4; cdr3_aa: ASSPRDSEKLF
v_call: TRBV5-1; j_call: TRBJ2-2; cdr3_aa: ASKAGMELF
v_call: TRBV25-1; j_call: TRBJ2-3; cdr3_aa: ASSERGDDTDTQY
v_call: TRBV25-1; j_call: TRBJ1-6; cdr3_aa: ASSQGTGYNSPLH
v_call: TRBV5-6; j_call: TRBJ2-7; cdr3_aa: ASSLGPTYEQY
v_call: TRBV6-5; j_call: TRBJ1-1; cdr3_aa: ASSSNRVTEAF
v_call: TRBV19; j_call: TRBJ2-7; cdr3_aa: ASTLDGESSYEQY
v_call: TRBV27; j_call: TRBJ1-1; cdr3_aa: ASSLSERSSGTEAF
v_call: TRBV4-1; j_call: TRBJ2-1; cdr3_aa: ASSDTGDNEQF
v_call: TRBV9; j_call: TRBJ1-2; cdr3_aa: ASSVGTGVGYT
v_call: TRBV6-5; j_call: TRBJ2-1; cdr3_aa: ASSYGGSEQF
v_call: TRBV5-6; j_call: TRBJ2-7; cdr3_aa: ASTIEGSYEQY
v_call: TRBV19; j_call: TRBJ2-7; cdr3_aa: ASSIGVSFEDEQY
v_call: TRBV5-4; j_call: TRBJ2-7; cdr3_aa: ASSSGQGPYEQY
v_call: TRBV15; j_call: TRBJ2-7; cdr3_aa: ATEDSTGTSGRAPYEQY
v_call: TRBV11-2; j_call: TRBJ1-5; cdr3_aa: ASSLAGAQPQH
v_call: TRBV6-1; j_call: TRBJ2-7; cdr3_aa: ASSDSHVEQY
v_call: TRBV7-9; j_call: TRBJ2-1; cdr3_aa: ARSPILAGSSYNEQF
v_call: TRBV28; j_call: TRBJ2-2; cdr3_aa: ASSSPATLNTGELF
v_call: TRBV5-6; j_call: TRBJ1-1; cdr3_aa: ASSLVRNTEAF
v_call: TRBV19; j_call: TRBJ2-4; cdr3_aa: ASSESGAKNIQY
v_call: TRBV7-8; j_call: TRBJ2-5; cdr3_aa: ASSGWGALWETQY
v_call: TRBV15; j_call: TRBJ2-2; cdr3_aa: ATSMDRGNTGELF
v_call: TRBV27; j_call: TRBJ2-5; cdr3_aa: ASSGTHGATQY
v_call: TRBV7-9; j_call: TRBJ1-4; cdr3_aa: ASSQQGIGLF
v_call: TRBV28; j_call: TRBJ2-7; cdr3_aa: ASSSTGMYEQY
v_call: TRBV28; j_call: TRBJ1-5; cdr3_aa: ASLWTGGSNQPQH
v_call: TRBV2; j_call: TRBJ2-3; cdr3_aa: ASSPHGRITDTQY